This T cell receptor beta chain was identified in a study of T cells after yellow fever vaccination. Study overall: Low-cell-number fractions were prepared with SMART-Seq v4 Ultra Low Input. Study-wide points: The secondary response was weaker, and its peak arrived faster, on day 5 versus 15. Booster sampling recovered most clones from primary vaccination (roughly 97% CD4, roughly 90% CD8).

CDR3 length: 15 amino acids. V lost 4 bases to trimming and J lost 7 bases, with 16 bases between them. Germline V CDR1 and CDR2: LGHNA, YSLEER. They built TCR cDNA with 5'RACE template switching, a step that put in a universal primer site and UMIs. TCRdb called the 5' RACE reads again in MiXCR, with one record for every CDR3 protein. Found here are 550,000 to 750,000 distinct CDR3 sequences, around an eighth of them singletons; the top ten hold about 14%. This clonotype was seen only once. The target antigen is unknown. The sequencing here drew on PBMCs, taken on the day of the yellow fever booster vaccination. The TCR comes from a man aged 25 to 40 who received the YFV17D yellow fever vaccine. V gene TRBV4-3 combines with J gene TRBJ1-4; possibly TRBD1 for D (6 bases). The CDR3 nucleotides are TGCGCCAGCAGCCCCCTCGAGACACAGGGTGAAAAACTGTTTTTT. Translated: CASSPLETQGEKLFF.